This is a list of T cell receptor beta chains from one sample in a study of blood T cell repertoires in COVID-19. Repertoires were generated with immunoSEQ multiplex PCR, while TCRdb's copy carries only in-frame clones and drops some. The sample consists of about 240,000 clones, 80% to 85% of them appearing once. The source material was peripheral blood. The source is a young woman with acute or convalescent COVID-19. Both conserved end residues are part of each CDR3. The D gene is left open where the match is weak. Clone size is not always given. Where it is, it says once, few, many or a class for expanded clones.

clone_size d_call j_call v_call cdr3_nt cdr3_aa
NA NA TRBJ2-2 TRBV10-3 TGTGCCATCAGTGCCACTTCTCCAGGGGCGAACACCGGGGAGCTGTTTTTT CAISATSPGANTGELFF
NA NA TRBJ2-3 TRBV7-2 TGTGCCAGCGGCCGGGGGTGGAGGGGTGGCGCAGATACGCAGTATTTT CASGRGWRGGADTQYF
NA NA TRBJ2-5 TRBV18 TGTGCCAGCTCACTGGGCGTGGGTCCTGTGGAGACCCAGTACTTC CASSLGVGPVETQYF
NA NA TRBJ1-1 TRBV20-1 TGCAGTGCCACTATTAACACTGAAGCTTTCTTT CSATINTEAFF
once NA TRBJ2-1 TRBV30 TGTGCCTGGAGCGCGGACAACAATGAGCAGTTCTTC CAWSADNNEQFF
NA TRBD1 TRBJ2-1 TRBV28 TGTGCCAGCAGAAGAGGCAACAGGGGCTACTCCTACAATGAGCAGTTCTTC CASRRGNRGYSYNEQFF
NA NA TRBJ1-3 TRBV6-5 TGTGCCAGCAGTTACTCGAGGAGCAGGGTTGGAAACACCATATATTTT CASSYSRSRVGNTIYF
NA TRBD1 TRBJ1-2 TRBV2 TGTGCCAGCAGTGACGACAGGGACTATGGCTACACCTTC CASSDDRDYGYTF
NA TRBD1 TRBJ2-7 TRBV2 TGTGCCAGCACCGAGGGACAGGGGACCTACGAGCAGTACTTC CASTEGQGTYEQYF
NA NA TRBJ2-3 TRBV5-6 TGTGCCAGCAGCCCGCTCGGGGACACAGATACGCAGTATTTT CASSPLGDTDTQYF
NA NA TRBJ2-1 TRBV28 TGTGCCAGCAGTGCGATGGACAGTACCTACCATGAGCAGTTCTTC CASSAMDSTYHEQFF
NA TRBD1 TRBJ1-2 TRBV10-3 TGTGCCATCAGCACGACAGGGTCGAACGGCTACACCTTC CAISTTGSNGYTF
once TRBD1 TRBJ1-2 TRBV4-3 TGCGCCAGCAGCCAAAACCTCGGACAGGGTAACTATGGCTACACCTTC CASSQNLGQGNYGYTF
NA NA TRBJ1-1 TRBV5-1 TGCGCCAGCAGCTTTGGGCCCAGGAACACTGAAGCTTTCTTT CASSFGPRNTEAFF
NA NA TRBJ1-6 TRBV3-1/TRBV3-2 TGTGCCAGCAGCCAAACTCAGGGGAATTCACCCCTCCACTTT CASSQTQGNSPLHF
NA NA TRBJ2-7 TRBV5-1 TGCGCCAGCAGCCGACCGACAGGTACCTACGAGCAGTACTTC CASSRPTGTYEQYF
NA NA TRBJ1-2 TRBV4-3 TGCGCCAGCAGTCCGAACACGGAGTATGGCTACACCTTC CASSPNTEYGYTF
NA NA TRBJ2-5 TRBV30 TGTGCCTGGTCCAGGGGGGAAGAGACCCAGTACTTC CAWSRGEETQYF
NA TRBD1 TRBJ1-5 TRBV28 TGTGCCAGCAGTCGTACCGGGACAGGGGCGTCGTGGCAGCCCCAGCATTTT CASSRTGTGASWQPQHF
NA NA TRBJ2-5 TRBV18 TGTGCCAGCTCATTCGGACTGCGGGAGACCCAGTACTTC CASSFGLRETQYF
NA NA TRBJ1-6 TRBV6-5 TGTGCCAGCAGTTACTCGACTGGTAGATCACCCCTCCACTTT CASSYSTGRSPLHF
NA NA TRBJ2-5 TRBV10-3 TGTGCCATCAGTGAGTCTGCGGGACAAGAGACCCAGTACTTC CAISESAGQETQYF
NA TRBD2 TRBJ2-3 TRBV28 TGTGCCAGCAGTACAGCTGTAGTAGCGGGAGGTTCAGATACGCAGTATTTT CASSTAVVAGGSDTQYF
few NA TRBJ1-5 TRBV5-8 TGTGCCAGCAGCCGAGGTCAGCCCCAGCATTTT CASSRGQPQHF
NA TRBD2 TRBJ2-7 TRBV2 TGTGCCAGCGATCGGGGGACTAGCGGGAGCCACGAGCAGTACTTC CASDRGTSGSHEQYF
NA NA TRBJ1-1 TRBV7-3 TGTGCCAGCAGCTTACAGGGAGGGAACACTGAAGCTTTCTTT CASSLQGGNTEAFF
NA TRBD2 TRBJ2-1 TRBV6-1 TGTGCCAGCAGTGAAGAAGGACTAGCAAGTAATGAGCAGTTCTTC CASSEEGLASNEQFF
NA NA TRBJ1-1 TRBV6-2/TRBV6-3 TGTGCCAGCAGTTACTGGCCCAGGGACACTGAAGCTTTCTTT CASSYWPRDTEAFF
NA TRBD1 TRBJ1-2 TRBV27 TGTGCCAGCAGTTGGAGACGGACAGGGATCTATGGCTACACCTTC CASSWRRTGIYGYTF